This T cell receptor beta chain was observed in a study of T cells in Graves' hyperthyroidism and ophthalmopathy. The study left out patients who had uncontrolled infection, other autoimmune disease, pregnancy or lactation. In germline, CDR1 is SQVTM, CDR2 ANQGSEA. With 4 bases removed from V and 1 base from J, the gap between germline ends came to 10 bases. The CDR3 has 13 residues. In this sample, this clonotype turned up many times. TCR beta CDR3 regions were amplified from RNA transcripts. The HTBI primer set served for first-round RT-PCR of the TCR CDR3. Each CDR3 protein gets one entry after TCRdb re-called the multiplex PCR reads with MiXCR. In the table there are a few hundred thousand distinct CDR3 sequences, roughly 14% of which are singletons.

V and J are TRBV29-1 and TRBJ1-1; D is unresolved. The sequenced sample was blood. This TCR derives from a woman aged 30 to 39 with Graves' hyperthyroidism. CDR3 in DNA: TGCAGCGTTGTTTGGACGGAGAACACTGAAGCTTTCTTT. Its translation is CSVVWTENTEAFF.